This T cell receptor (beta chain) was sequenced during a study of shared clonotypes between healthy human individuals. About the study: With ages of 18 to 49, the donors were a couple of women and three men.

In the case of this clone: Its antigen is currently unknown.

General observations from the study: Clonotype sharing across a few donors was observed for about 5.2% of naive CD4 clonotypes.

On sorted subsets, replicate PCRs used approximately 190 ng DNA, or 31,000 or so T cell genomes. The method was immunoSEQ multiplex PCR; TCRdb's version includes in-frame clones alone and lacks a portion of them. Among millions of clones listed, 85% to 95% were seen once. Only Caucasian adults living in Nashville, Tennessee served as donors. The CDR3 runs 14 residues. V was shortened by 4 bases and J by 4 bases, with 13 bases between the two germline ends. CDR1 is MGHRA, CDR2 YSYEKL, per germline. The sample consisted of naive CD4+ T cells sorted from blood. The subset denotes: CD45RA+ positively selected. The V gene is TRBV4-1, the J gene TRBJ2-5; D call uncertain. This clonotype was sampled from a man in his late teens or twenties in good health. The CDR3 protein is CASSLYSDGETQYF. The CDR3 bases are TGCGCCAGCAGCCTCTACAGCGACGGAGAGACCCAGTACTTC.